The 16 T cell receptor beta chains below were found in one sample sequenced in a study of blood T cell repertoires in COVID-19. This table comes from immunoSEQ multiplex PCR, and its TCRdb copy is limited to in-frame clones, with some not included. The sample lists approximately 280,000 clones, around 88% occurring once. The sample consisted of PBMCs or T cells enriched from blood (not recorded which). The receptor source for this set is a middle-aged woman who had recovered from COVID-19.

This rearrangement joins TRBV2 to TRBJ1-6; the D is unclear. V was clipped by 8 bases and J by 6 bases, with 11 bases between them. The CDR3 extends over 13 amino acids. The germline V gene encodes CDR1 SNHLY and CDR2 FYNNEI. CDR3 nucleotide sequence: TGTGCCAGCGCACAGTCCCTTAATTCACCCCTCCACTTT. Translated, it gives CASAQSLNSPLHF.

This clone was detected once. The V gene is TRBV18, the J gene TRBJ1-3, with 10 positions matching TRBD1. Germline CDR1 KGHSH, CDR2 LQKENI. The CDR3 is 15 amino acids. Trimming took 6 bases from V and 3 from J; bases not matched to a gene: 5. The CDR3: CASSPGTGDGNTIYF. CDR3 nucleotide sequence: TGTGCCAGCTCGCCCGGGACAGGGGATGGAAACACCATATATTTT.

The chain recombines TRBV5-1 with TRBJ2-3, with D possibly being TRBD2 (7 bases). The V end was cut by 0 bases, the J end by 4 bases, with 12 bases between. The germline CDR1 and CDR2 sequences are SGHRS and YFSETQ. This CDR3 has 15 residues. The CDR3 DNA reads TGCGCCAGCAGCTTGGACGGGGGGCCGGCAGATACGCAGTATTTT. Encoded protein: CASSLDGGPADTQYF.

DNA of the CDR3: TGTGCCAGCAGCTTCCGGCGGGTGAGCTATGGCTACACCTTC. Protein product: CASSFRRVSYGYTF. This sequence joins TRBV28 and TRBJ1-2; D gene uncertain. The germline CDR1 and CDR2 sequences are MDHEN and SYDVKM. The CDR3 runs 14 residues. The germline V and J ends were trimmed by 6 bases and 4 bases, with 15 bases remaining between them.

The rearrangement uses TRBV18 and TRBJ2-3; TRBD2 is a possible D gene (6 bases). Germline V gene lookup returns CDR1 KGHSH and CDR2 LQKENI. V was cut by 2 bases and J by 0 bases, with 18 bases left in between. CDR3 length equals 18 residues. The DNA for the CDR3 is TGTGCCAGCTCACCATCAGAACTAGCAGGCGCTAGCACAGATACGCAGTATTTT. It codes for CASSPSELAGASTDTQYF.

This sequence joins TRBV7-9 and TRBJ2-3; possibly TRBD2 for D (6 bases). V shed 1 base and J shed 3 bases, with 11 bases lying between them. Germline values: CDR1 SEHNR, CDR2 FQNEAQ (reference sequence). The CDR3 extends over 15 amino acids. The CDR3 nucleotides are TGTGCCAGCAGCTTAGAAGGGCTAGCGACAGATACGCAGTATTTT. Translated: CASSLEGLATDTQYF.

The chain joins TRBV5-4 to TRBJ2-5; D is possibly TRBD1 (6 bases). The CDR3 totals 14 residues. The germline CDR1 and CDR2 sequences are SGHNT and YYREEE (reference sequence). Trimming removed 4 bases from V and 4 bases from J, with 14 bases in between. CDR3 protein: CASSPIGGVETQYF. CDR3 DNA: TGTGCCAGCAGCCCCATAGGGGGAGTAGAGACCCAGTACTTC.

The genes are TRBV15 and TRBJ1-4, with 9 bases matching TRBD1. CDR3 length: 13 residues. The trim removed 7 bases at V and 8 bases at J, leaving 5 bases unmatched. CDR1 and CDR2 (germline): LNHNV, YYDKDF (reference sequence). The CDR3 DNA follows: TGTGCCACCAATACAGGGGGCAACGAAAAACTGTTTTTT. It is translated as CATNTGGNEKLFF. Supplemented by reference TRBV15 and TRBJ1-4, the full variable domain reads DAMVIQNPRYQVTQFGKPVTLSCSQTLNHNVMYWYQQKSSQAPKLLFHYYDKDFNNEADTPDNFQSRRPNTSFCFLDIRSPGLGDTAMYLCATNTGGNEKLFFGSGTQLSVL.

The J gene is TRBJ2-1, the V gene TRBV10-1, with 7 bases that match TRBD2. J gave up 9 bases and V 4 bases, and 12 bases lay outside the gene matches. In germline, CDR1 is WNHNN, CDR2 SYGVQD (reference sequence). The CDR3 loop spans 15 amino acids. This chain's CDR3 is CASSGGGSPYGEQFF. The CDR3 region has the DNA TGCGCCAGCAGTGGGGGGGGGAGTCCCTACGGTGAGCAGTTCTTC.

CDR3 sequence (DNA): TGTGCCACACAGCGAACGGACAAGGGCTCTTACGAGCAGTACTTC. It translates to CATQRTDKGSYEQYF. V gene TRBV10-3 combines with J gene TRBJ2-7; TRBD1 might be the D (5 bases). This CDR3 spans 15 amino acids. Germline CDR1 reads ENHRY; CDR2 reads SYGVKD. Trimming stripped 10 bases from V and 4 bases from J, with 23 bases between.

The genes are TRBV23-1 and TRBJ1-4, with TRBD1 matching 9 bases. TRBV23-1 is assigned to the ORF class and has an uncertain function. The CDR3 is 16 residues long. J gave up 5 bases and V 2 bases, and 6 bases lay outside the gene matches. The CDR3 coding sequence is TGCGCCAGCAGTCAACGGAACAGGGGGCGGAATGAAAAACTGTTTTTT. It specifies CASSQRNRGRNEKLFF.

The gene calls are TRBV4-3 and TRBJ1-2; 8 nucleotides agree with TRBD1. Germline V CDR1 and CDR2: LGHNA, YSLEER. The CDR3 length is 18 residues. V shed 0 bases, J shed 8 bases, and the junction held 17 bases outside the gene matches. The CDR3 loop is CASSQDPPPIDRGRGYTF. As DNA, the CDR3 is TGCGCCAGCAGCCAAGATCCACCTCCCATCGACAGGGGCAGGGGCTACACCTTC.

The chain has TRBV19 and TRBJ1-1, with 7 bases matching TRBD1. The CDR3 covers 13 residues. Germline lookup yields CDR1 LNHDA and CDR2 SQIVND (reference sequence). Germline trimming cut 6 bases from V and 6 bases from J; bases unmatched to any gene: 7. The CDR3: CASRDRWVAEAFF. For the CDR3, the DNA is TGTGCCAGTAGGGACAGGTGGGTCGCTGAAGCTTTCTTT.

The chain recombines TRBV27 with TRBJ1-3, with D maybe TRBD1 (5 bases). The germline V gene has CDR1 MNHEY and CDR2 SMNVEV (reference sequence). The V gene lost 5 bases and the J gene lost 2 bases, with 16 bases spanning the gap. The CDR3 spans 16 residues. CDR3 protein: CASSPQGGLAGNTIYF. CDR3 nucleotides: TGTGCCAGCAGTCCCCAGGGAGGTCTAGCTGGAAACACCATATATTTT.

This clone appeared once. The chain couples TRBV27 to TRBJ1-2; 8 bases line up with TRBD1. The ends lost 6 bases at V and 8 bases at J; junction bases unmatched: 11. CDR3 length: 14 residues. Germline lookup yields CDR1 MNHEY and CDR2 SMNVEV (reference sequence). DNA for the CDR3: TGTGCCAGCAGCCTCTGGTCAGGGGGCAAAGGCTACACCTTC. Its protein is CASSLWSGGKGYTF.

This clone was detected only once. This rearrangement joins TRBV4-3 to TRBJ2-3; possible D gene TRBD2, 5 bases. Between the trimmed V and J ends, which lost 0 bases and 7 bases, there was a span of 14 bases. Per germline, CDR1 LGHNA and CDR2 YSLEER. This CDR3 has 15 amino acids. Here the CDR3 reads CASSQDFQRTYTQYF. CDR3 DNA: TGCGCCAGCAGCCAAGATTTCCAGCGGACCTATACGCAGTATTTT.